This TCR beta chain derives from a study of tumor and adjacent non-tumor tissue in lung cancer. Study summary: The patients, 9 to 11 men and a handful of women, were roughly 30 to 85 with stage I to III disease.

A modified ARM-PCR protocol with three rounds of nested PCR amplified TCRbeta. TCRdb re-called the multiplex PCR reads through MiXCR, storing one row per CDR3 protein. The sample holds roughly 69,000 distinct CDR3 sequences, around three quarters seen once. No cell sorting was done before RNA was extracted from the tissue. This non-tumor lung sample came from over 3 cm beyond the tumor edge. Worth noting for this clonotype: What it recognizes is unknown. At one end, the junction sequence differs from germline, possibly due to a read error.

Findings of the study overall: Tumor tissue had significantly higher TCR diversity than normal lung.

The clonotype was recovered from a man between 60 and 75 years old with non-small cell lung cancer. Sequenced sample: distant non-tumor lung tissue.

The chain's CDR3 is CVSSPPDKYSNQHQHF. The CDR3 DNA reads as TGTGTCAGCAGCCCGCCGGATAAATATAGCAATCAGCACCAGCATTTT. The genes are TRBV12-3 or TRBV12-4 and TRBJ1-5; D is uncertain. The CDR3 length is 16 residues.